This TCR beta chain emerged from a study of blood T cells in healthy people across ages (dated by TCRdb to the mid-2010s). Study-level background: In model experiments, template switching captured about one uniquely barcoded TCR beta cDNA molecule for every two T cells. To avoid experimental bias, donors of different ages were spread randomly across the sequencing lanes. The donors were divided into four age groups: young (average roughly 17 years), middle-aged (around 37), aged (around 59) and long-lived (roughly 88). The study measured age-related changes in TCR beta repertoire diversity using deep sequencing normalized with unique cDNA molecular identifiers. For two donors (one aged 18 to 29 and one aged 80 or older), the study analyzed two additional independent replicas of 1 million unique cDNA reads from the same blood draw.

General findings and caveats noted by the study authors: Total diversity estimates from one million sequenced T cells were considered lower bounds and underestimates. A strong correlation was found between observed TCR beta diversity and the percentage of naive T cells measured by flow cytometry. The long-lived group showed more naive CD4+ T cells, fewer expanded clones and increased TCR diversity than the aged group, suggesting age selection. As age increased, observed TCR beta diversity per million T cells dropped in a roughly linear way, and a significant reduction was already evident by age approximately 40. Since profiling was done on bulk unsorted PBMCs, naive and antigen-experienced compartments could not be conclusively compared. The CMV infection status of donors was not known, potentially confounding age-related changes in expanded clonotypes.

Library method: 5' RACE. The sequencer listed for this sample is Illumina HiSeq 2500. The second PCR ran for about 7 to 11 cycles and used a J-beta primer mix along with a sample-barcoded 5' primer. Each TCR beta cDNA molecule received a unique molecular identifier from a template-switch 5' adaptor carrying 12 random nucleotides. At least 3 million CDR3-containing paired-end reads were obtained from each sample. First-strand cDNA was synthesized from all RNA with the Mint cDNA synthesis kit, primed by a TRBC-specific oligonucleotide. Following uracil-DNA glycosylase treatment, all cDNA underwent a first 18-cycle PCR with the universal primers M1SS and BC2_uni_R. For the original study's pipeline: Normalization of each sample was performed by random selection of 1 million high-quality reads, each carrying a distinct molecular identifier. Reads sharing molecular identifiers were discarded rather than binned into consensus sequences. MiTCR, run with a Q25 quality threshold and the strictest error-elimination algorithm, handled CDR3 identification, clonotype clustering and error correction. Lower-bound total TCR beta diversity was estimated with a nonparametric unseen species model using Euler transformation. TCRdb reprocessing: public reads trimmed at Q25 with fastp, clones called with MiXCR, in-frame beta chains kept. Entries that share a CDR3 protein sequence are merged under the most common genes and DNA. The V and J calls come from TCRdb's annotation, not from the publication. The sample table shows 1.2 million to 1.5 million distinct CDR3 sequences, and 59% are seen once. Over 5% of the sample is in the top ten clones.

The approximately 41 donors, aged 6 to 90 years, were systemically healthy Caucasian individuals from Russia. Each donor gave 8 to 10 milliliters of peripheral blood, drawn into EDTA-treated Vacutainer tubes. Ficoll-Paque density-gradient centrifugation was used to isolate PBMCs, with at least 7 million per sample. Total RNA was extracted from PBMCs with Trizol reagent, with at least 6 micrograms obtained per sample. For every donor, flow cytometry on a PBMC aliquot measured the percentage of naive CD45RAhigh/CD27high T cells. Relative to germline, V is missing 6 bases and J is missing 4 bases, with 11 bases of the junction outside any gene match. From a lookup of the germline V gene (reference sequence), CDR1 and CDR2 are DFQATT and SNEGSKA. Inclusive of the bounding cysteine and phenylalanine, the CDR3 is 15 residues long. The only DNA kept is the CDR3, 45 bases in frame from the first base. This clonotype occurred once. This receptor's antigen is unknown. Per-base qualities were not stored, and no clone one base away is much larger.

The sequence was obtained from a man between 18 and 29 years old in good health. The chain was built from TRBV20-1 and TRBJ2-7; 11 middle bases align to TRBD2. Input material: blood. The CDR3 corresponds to CSANIPGLAVYEQYF. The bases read TGCAGTGCCAACATTCCGGGACTAGCGGTTTACGAGCAGTACTTC.